This note documents a single TCR beta chain sequence. Only a few counts were recorded for this clonotype. No antigen is known for it. Within one base of it there is no much larger clone, and no base qualities were kept. This specimen belongs to a study of identical twins (dated by TCRdb to the mid-2010s). The study in broad terms: TCR alpha and beta repertoires from monozygotic twins, unrelated adults of various ages and cord blood were deep-sequenced to test whether fetal clonotypes persist. Replicate twin experiments were performed at different times using different library preparation protocols to rule out contamination.

Every donor was a healthy Caucasian. Three unrelated non-twin adults were also sequenced: a male aged 18 to 30, a male aged 50 to 60 and a female aged 50 to 60. Miltenyi CD45RO+ enrichment and human naive T-cell isolation kits were used to isolate memory (CD45RO+) and naive T cells from PBMC. V is clipped by 5 bases and J by 4 bases, and the sequence between their germline boundaries is 20 bases long. The CDR3 goes from the cysteine to the phenylalanine over 16 residues. Only the CDR3 DNA is retained, 48 bases long and in frame from the first base. Per the germline V gene, SGHAT is the CDR1 and FQNNGV is the CDR2. Libraries were constructed by 5' RACE. Sequencing relied on an Illumina HiSeq 2000. A universal primer binding site was introduced by template switching, and a unique molecular identifier was present in the final cDNA, enabling accurate counting of TCR cDNA molecules. Specific primers in the conserved constant-segment region were used to synthesize first-strand cDNA for the TCR alpha and beta chains. To control for contamination, every cDNA library carried two barcodes: a SMART-Mk sample barcode plus Illumina barcodes. TruSeq adapter sequences, together with Illumina sample barcodes, were added in two successive PCR steps. The TCR alpha and beta cDNA libraries were sequenced on the Illumina HiSeq platform using custom primers. The source study handled its data this way. MiGEC was used to process raw reads and extract unique molecular identifiers, and MiXCR was used to find CDR3 positions. Recombination models were inferred per individual with the repgenHMM and IGoR tools using an EM algorithm. Shared clonotype analysis was performed with the tcR package in R, normalizing sharing by the product of cloneset sizes. To study raw recombination without the effects of thymic and clonal selection, out-of-frame nonproductive sequences were analyzed. The public reads were quality trimmed at Q25 with fastp and then assembled into clones with MiXCR by TCRdb, keeping productive beta chains. Each entry merges the rows of one CDR3 protein and shows their most common DNA and genes. Here the V and J calls rest on TCRdb's processing, not on the authors' analysis. This sample holds 420,000 or so distinct CDR3 sequences; about 18% were observed only once. The top ten clonotypes cover roughly 12% of the sample.

Findings and caveats that apply to the study as a whole: Out-of-frame TCR alpha sequences shared between twins showed an excess of low generation-probability sequences compared with coincidental sharing between unrelated individuals. Because the same donors could not be followed over many years, conclusions were based on cross-sectional statistical analysis. Fewer insertions were carried by abundant cord blood beta clonotypes; a weaker similar trend was observed in young adult naive repertoires, while no such trend was observed in memory repertoires. Excess twin sharing in beta out-of-frame sequences was weaker because fewer shared sequences lowered the signal-to-noise ratio. Invariant T cells such as MAIT and iNKT could partly confound zero-insertion analyses, though diverse VJ usage argued against this for most clonotypes. In monozygotic twins, recombination models systematically underestimated out-of-frame TCR alpha sharing, but the models matched the sharing seen between unrelated individuals.

The sequenced material came from naive T cells sorted from blood. The cell subset or site label, read with the paper, signifies: cells isolated with a human naive T-cell isolation kit. This sequence was found in a man aged 45-60 years in good health. The chain joins TRBV11-2 to TRBJ1-2; the best D guess is TRBD1, with 6 bases matching. CDR3 reads: CASSALPRQDLYGYTF. The DNA is TGTGCCAGCAGCGCGCTCCCCCGACAGGATCTCTATGGCTACACCTTC.